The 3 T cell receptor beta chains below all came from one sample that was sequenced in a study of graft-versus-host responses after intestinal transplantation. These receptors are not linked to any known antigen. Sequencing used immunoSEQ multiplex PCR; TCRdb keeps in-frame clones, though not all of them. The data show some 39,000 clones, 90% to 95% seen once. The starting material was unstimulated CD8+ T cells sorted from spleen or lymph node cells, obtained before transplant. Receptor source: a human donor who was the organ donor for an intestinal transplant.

CDR3 DNA: TGTGCCAGCAGTTTACGACAGGGCTGGAGAGAGACCCAGTACTTC. Its protein is CASSLRQGWRETQYF. The chain uses TRBV28 and TRBJ2-5, with TRBD1 identical over 7 bases. Germline V lookup: CDR1 MDHEN, CDR2 SYDVKM. After removal of 2 bases from V and 4 bases from J, the junction contained 7 bases not matched to a gene. This CDR3 region has 15 residues. Full variable domain (missing parts from reference TRBV28 and TRBJ2-5): DVKVTQSSRYLVKRTGEKVFLECVQDMDHENMFWYRQDPGLGLRLIYFSYDVKMKEKGDIPEGYSVSREKKERFSLILESASTNQTSMYLCASSLRQGWRETQYFGPGTRLLVL.

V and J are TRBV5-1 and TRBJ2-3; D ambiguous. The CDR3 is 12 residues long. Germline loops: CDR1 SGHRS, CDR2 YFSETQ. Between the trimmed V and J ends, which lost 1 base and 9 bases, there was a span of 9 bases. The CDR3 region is CASSLSGVTQYF. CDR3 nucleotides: TGCGCCAGCAGCTTGTCGGGCGTCACGCAGTATTTT. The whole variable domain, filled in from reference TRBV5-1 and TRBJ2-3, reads KAGVTQTPRYLIKTRGQQVTLSCSPISGHRSVSWYQQTPGQGLQFLFEYFSETQRNKGNFPGRFSGRQFSNSRSEMNVSTLELGDSALYLCASSLSGVTQYFGPGTRLTVL.

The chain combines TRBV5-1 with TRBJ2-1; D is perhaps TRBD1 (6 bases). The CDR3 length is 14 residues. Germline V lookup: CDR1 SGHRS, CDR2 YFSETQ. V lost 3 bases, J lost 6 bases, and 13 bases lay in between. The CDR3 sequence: CASSSGVGANEQFF. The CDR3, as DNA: TGCGCCAGCAGCTCCGGGGTGGGGGCCAATGAGCAGTTCTTC. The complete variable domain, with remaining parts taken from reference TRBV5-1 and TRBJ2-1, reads KAGVTQTPRYLIKTRGQQVTLSCSPISGHRSVSWYQQTPGQGLQFLFEYFSETQRNKGNFPGRFSGRQFSNSRSEMNVSTLELGDSALYLCASSSGVGANEQFFGPGTRLTVL.